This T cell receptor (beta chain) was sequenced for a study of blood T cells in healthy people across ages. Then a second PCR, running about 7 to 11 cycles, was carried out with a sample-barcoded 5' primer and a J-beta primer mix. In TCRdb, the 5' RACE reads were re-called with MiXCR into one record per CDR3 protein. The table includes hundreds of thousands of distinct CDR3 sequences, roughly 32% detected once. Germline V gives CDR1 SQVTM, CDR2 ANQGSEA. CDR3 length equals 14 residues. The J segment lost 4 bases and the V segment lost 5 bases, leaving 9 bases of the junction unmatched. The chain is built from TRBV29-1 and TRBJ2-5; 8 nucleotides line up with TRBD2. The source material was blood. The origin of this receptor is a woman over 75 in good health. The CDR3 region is CSVLAGLHAETQYF. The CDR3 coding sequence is TGCAGCGTTTTAGCGGGACTACATGCAGAGACCCAGTACTTC.